The rows below give T cell receptor beta chains drawn from one sample of a study of shared clonotypes between healthy human individuals. Repertoires were generated with immunoSEQ multiplex PCR, while TCRdb's copy carries only in-frame clones and drops some. The data show 2 million to 3 million clones, approximately 93% seen once. The sequenced sample consisted of naive CD4+ T cells from PBMCs. Receptor source: a man aged 18 to 29 in good health. Some clones in this sample may be carry-over from other donors' samples. Both conserved end residues are part of each CDR3. The D gene is left open where the match is weak. Rows may omit the clone size; those that give it use once, few, many or a size class.

CASSPSLLDATNEQFF,TGTGCCAGCTCACCATCTCTCCTCGACGCCACCAATGAGCAGTTCTTC,TRBJ2-1,TRBV18,.,.
CASRVGPEVNQPQHF,TGCGCCAGCAGGGTAGGGCCGGAAGTCAATCAGCCCCAGCATTTT,TRBJ1-5,TRBV5-1,few,.
CSVLRGEQFF,TGCAGCGTTCTACGGGGTGAGCAGTTCTTC,TRBJ2-1,TRBV29-1,.,.
CASSYSILAGQQFF,TGTGCCAGCAGTTACTCTATCCTAGCGGGGCAGCAGTTCTTC,TRBJ2-1,TRBV6-5,.,TRBD2
CASSLTLLVRNTGELFF,TGTGCCAGCAGCTTAACCCTACTAGTGAGGAATACCGGGGAGCTGTTTTTT,TRBJ2-2,TRBV7-8,.,.
CAWSFVDYTF,TGTGCCTGGAGCTTTGTAGACTACACCTTC,TRBJ1-2,TRBV30,.,.
CASSLDSQGVYNEQFF,TGTGCCAGCAGCTTAGATTCCCAGGGCGTCTACAATGAGCAGTTCTTC,TRBJ2-1,TRBV11-3,.,.
CASSFYPGADYEQYF,TGTGCCAGCAGTTTTTACCCCGGCGCGGACTACGAGCAGTACTTC,TRBJ2-7,TRBV28,.,.
CASSPQLGGNQPQHF,TGTGCCAGCAGCCCCCAGTTGGGGGGGAATCAGCCCCAGCATTTT,TRBJ1-5,TRBV7-2,.,.
CASSLGTSPLQGEQYF,TGCGCCAGCAGCTTAGGGACTAGCCCCCTCCAGGGGGAGCAGTACTTC,TRBJ2-7,TRBV5-1,.,TRBD2
CASSFRGGSTEEQYF,TGTGCCAGCAGCTTCCGGGGGGGCTCGACTGAAGAGCAGTACTTC,TRBJ2-7,TRBV6-5,.,TRBD2
CASSSGSQYNEQFF,TGTGCCAGCAGCTCGGGCAGTCAATACAATGAGCAGTTCTTC,TRBJ2-1,TRBV7-3,.,.
CASSRSSGTANYGYTF,TGTGCCAGCAGTCGAAGCTCCGGGACAGCTAACTATGGCTACACCTTC,TRBJ1-2,TRBV28,.,TRBD1
CARDVRVDFQETQYF,TGTGCCAGGGATGTCCGGGTGGACTTCCAAGAGACCCAGTACTTC,TRBJ2-5,TRBV6-5,.,.
CASRVQGGLETQYF,TGTGCCAGCAGGGTCCAGGGGGGTCTGGAGACCCAGTACTTC,TRBJ2-5,TRBV2,.,.
CASSFGAGGPTGANVLTF,TGCGCCAGCAGCTTCGGGGCGGGAGGGCCGACTGGGGCCAACGTCCTGACTTTC,TRBJ2-6,TRBV5-1,.,TRBD2
CAWSRGPPPEAFF,TGTGCCTGGAGTAGAGGACCGCCCCCCGAAGCTTTCTTT,TRBJ1-1,TRBV30,.,.
CASSLVWTGGLETQYF,TGTGCCAGCAGCTTAGTCTGGACAGGGGGCTTAGAGACCCAGTACTTC,TRBJ2-5,TRBV11-2,.,TRBD1
CATSREEGADTQYF,TGTGCCACCTCGCGGGAGGAAGGTGCAGATACGCAGTATTTT,TRBJ2-3,TRBV9,.,TRBD2
CASSSQGAGNTIYF,TGCGCCAGCAGCTCCCAGGGGGCTGGAAACACCATATATTTT,TRBJ1-3,TRBV5-1,.,TRBD1
CASSLAGGPYGYTF,TGTGCCAGCAGTTTGGCAGGGGGACCCTATGGCTACACCTTC,TRBJ1-2,TRBV28,.,TRBD1
CAISEYGERSTDTQYF,TGTGCCATCAGTGAATATGGAGAGCGGAGCACAGATACGCAGTATTTT,TRBJ2-3,TRBV10-3,.,.
CASRQGANEQYF,TGTGCCAGCAGACAGGGGGCTAACGAGCAGTACTTC,TRBJ2-7,TRBV6-6,.,TRBD1
CASSPGQGLYEQYF,TGTGCCAGCAGCCCAGGACAGGGACTCTACGAGCAGTACTTC,TRBJ2-7,TRBV2,.,TRBD1
CASSSASEQYF,TGTGCCAGCAGTTCCGCATCCGAGCAGTACTTC,TRBJ2-7,TRBV6-5,.,.
CASSPSLFRTSGETQYF,TGTGCCAGCTCACCTAGCCTCTTTCGGACTAGCGGGGAGACCCAGTACTTC,TRBJ2-5,TRBV18,.,TRBD2
CASSLNRGVYNEQFF,TGTGCCAGCAGCTTAAACCGCGGGGTCTACAATGAGCAGTTCTTC,TRBJ2-1,TRBV7-7,.,.
CASSLVSGRAENEQFF,TGTGCCAGCAGCTTGGTTAGCGGGAGGGCCGAGAATGAGCAGTTCTTC,TRBJ2-1,TRBV7-8,.,TRBD2
CASSVASTGELFF,TGCGCCAGCAGCGTGGCCAGCACCGGGGAGCTGTTTTTT,TRBJ2-2,TRBV4-3,.,.
CASSPPQQGANPSQPQHF,TGCGCCAGCAGCCCCCCCCAACAGGGGGCGAACCCAAGTCAGCCCCAGCATTTT,TRBJ1-5,TRBV5-1,.,TRBD1
CASSDSNQPQHF,TGCGCCAGCAGTGATAGCAATCAGCCCCAGCATTTT,TRBJ1-5,TRBV10-1,.,.
CASSSRGGPTTGELFF,TGCGCCAGCAGCTCTCGCGGGGGGCCTACCACCGGGGAGCTGTTTTTT,TRBJ2-2,TRBV5-1,once,TRBD2